The 18 T cell receptor beta chains reported below all come from one sample, sequenced in a study of blood T cell repertoires in COVID-19. Libraries were prepared by immunoSEQ multiplex PCR; TCRdb keeps only in-frame clonotypes and omits some of them. The sample holds some 300,000 clones, just under 90% seen once. The sample taken for sequencing was PBMCs or T cells enriched from blood (not recorded which). These receptors all come from a woman in her forties or fifties who had been exposed to COVID-19.

The chain combines TRBV10-3 with TRBJ2-3; 10 bases match TRBD2. CDR1 ENHRY and CDR2 SYGVKD come from the germline V gene. This CDR3 contains 16 residues. J was trimmed by 7 bases and V by 3 bases; bases with no gene match: 10. Here the CDR3 reads CAISDPGLAAGHTQYF. The CDR3 coding sequence is TGTGCCATCAGTGACCCTGGACTAGCGGCAGGACATACGCAGTATTTT.

The CDR3 DNA reads TGTGCCAGCAGCACCAGGCAAGTAGCGGCTAGCACAGATACGCAGTATTTT. Translating gives CASSTRQVAASTDTQYF. The J gene is TRBJ2-3, the V gene TRBV5-6; D may be TRBD2 (6 bases). The ends were cut back, 4 bases at V and 0 bases at J, with 18 bases in the middle. CDR3 length equals 17 residues. Germline assignment: CDR1 SGHDT and CDR2 YYEEEE.

The chain carries TRBV21-1 and TRBJ2-1; TRBD1, the table's D call, lacks a check against the DNA. TRBV21-1 is annotated as a pseudogene. The CDR3 length is 18 residues. In DNA form, the CDR3 reads TGTGCCAGCAGCAAAGTAAGGGACGACAGGGTCCCCTACAATGAGCAGTTCTTC. Protein product: CASSKVRDDRVPYNEQFF.

V usage is TRBV24-1 and J usage is TRBJ2-2; tentative D call: TRBD2 (5 bases). The CDR3 is 13 residues long. V was shortened by 9 bases and J by 7 bases, with 14 bases between the two germline ends. Per the germline V gene, CDR1 is KGHDR and CDR2 is SFDVKD. DNA of the CDR3: TGTGCCACCCGAAAGGGCGCGGGCGGGGAGCTGTTTTTT. Translation gives CATRKGAGGELFF.

This clone occurred once. V gene TRBV11-2 combines with J gene TRBJ2-5; D remains ambiguous. The CDR3 extends over 13 amino acids. CDR1 is SGHAT, CDR2 FQNNGV, per germline. V lost 5 bases and J lost 4, with 11 bases in between. CDR3 residues: CASSRTGSETQYF. The CDR3 nucleotides read TGTGCCAGCAGCCGAACCGGGTCAGAGACCCAGTACTTC. Combining the CDR3 with reference TRBV11-2 and TRBJ2-5 gives the whole variable domain EAGVAQSPRYKIIEKRQSVAFWCNPISGHATLYWYQQILGQGPKLLIQFQNNGVVDDSQLPKDRFSAERLKGVDSTLKIQPAKLEDSAVYLCASSRTGSETQYFGPGTRLLVL.

The CDR3: CASSGRGLQTEAFF. As DNA, the CDR3 is TGTGCCAGCAGCGGCAGGGGGCTGCAGACTGAAGCTTTCTTT. The rearrangement links TRBV5-4 to TRBJ1-1; TRBD1 matches 8 bases. Germline trimming cut 4 bases from V and 5 bases from J; bases unmatched to any gene: 7. The CDR3 runs 14 residues. The germline CDR1 and CDR2 sequences are SGHNT and YYREEE (reference sequence).

The gene calls are TRBV25-1 and TRBJ2-7; the D gene is possibly TRBD1 (5 bases). The germline V gene encodes CDR1 MGHDK and CDR2 SYGVNS. V dropped 7 bases and J dropped 0 bases, with 13 bases sitting between them. The CDR3 spans 14 residues. The CDR3 protein is CASKQSGPSYEQYF. The CDR3 DNA is TGTGCCAGCAAACAGTCAGGGCCCTCCTACGAGCAGTACTTC.

A single count supports this clone. The chain has TRBV5-4 and TRBJ1-6, with a possible D match to TRBD1 (5 bases). The CDR3 has 16 residues. Trimming took 1 base from V and 1 from J, leaving 9 bases between them. CDR1 and CDR2 from the germline V gene are SGHNT and YYREEE (reference sequence). The CDR3 DNA sequence: TGTGCCAGCAGCTTGTCGGGGGGATCCTATAATTCACCCCTCCACTTT. Translated, it gives CASSLSGGSYNSPLHF.

The CDR3, as DNA: TGTGCCAGCAGCTTGGGGATCGCGGGTGCCGAGCAGTACTTC. Residues: CASSLGIAGAEQYF. J is TRBJ2-7 and V is TRBV5-4, with a weak D call TRBD2 (5 bases). Trimming cost V 0 bases and J 6 bases, with 13 bases left between them. The CDR3 has 14 residues. Germline assignment: CDR1 SGHNT and CDR2 YYREEE (reference sequence).

V gene TRBV6-1 combines with J gene TRBJ2-5, with 13 bases lining up with TRBD2. The CDR3 length is 17 residues. Looked up from germline, CDR1 is MNHNS and CDR2 is SASEGT. Trimming took 2 bases from V and 4 from J; bases not matched to a gene: 7. CDR3 sequence (DNA): TGTGCCAGCAGTGAACGGCCCGGGACTAGCGGGGCAGAGACCCAGTACTTC. Amino acids: CASSERPGTSGAETQYF.

V usage is TRBV10-3 and J usage is TRBJ1-5; 9 nucleotides align to TRBD1. This CDR3 has 14 residues. The germline V gene has CDR1 ENHRY and CDR2 SYGVKD. The J segment lost 4 bases and the V segment lost 6 bases, leaving 4 bases of the junction unmatched. CDR3 DNA: TGTGCCATCAGGGACAGGGGCCAAAATCAGCCCCAGCATTTT. Translated: CAIRDRGQNQPQHF.

The gene calls are TRBV24-1 and TRBJ2-7; D may be TRBD2 (7 bases). The CDR3 loop spans 13 amino acids. CDR1 KGHDR and CDR2 SFDVKD come from the germline V gene. Trimming removed 4 bases from V and 6 bases from J, with 12 bases in between. This CDR3 reads CATSDLRGAEQYF. The DNA of the CDR3 is TGTGCCACCAGTGACCTCCGGGGGGCCGAGCAGTACTTC.

This clone was seen a single time. The rearrangement links TRBV30 to TRBJ1-5, with TRBD1 as a possible D gene (6 bases). Germline V gene data show CDR1 as GTSNPN and CDR2 as SVGIG (reference sequence). The V end lost 3 bases, the J end lost 7 bases, and 19 bases lay between the germline ends. CDR3 length equals 15 residues. The CDR3 DNA is TGTGCCTGGAGCCATCGAGGGGGAACTCGGCAGCCCCAGCATTTT. Amino acids: CAWSHRGGTRQPQHF.

The V and J genes are TRBV15 and TRBJ2-7; D gene ambiguous. The CDR3 totals 15 residues. V dropped 2 bases and J dropped 2 bases, with 13 bases sitting between them. Germline-derived CDR1 and CDR2 are LNHNV and YYDKDF (reference sequence). The CDR3 nucleotides read TGTGCCACCAGCAGATACGCAAGTGCGACCTACGAGCAGTACTTC. It translates to CATSRYASATYEQYF.

This chain links TRBV29-1 with TRBJ1-4, with 7 bases identical to TRBD1. Germline loops: CDR1 SQVTM, CDR2 ANQGSEA. V trimming: 6 bases; J trimming: 10 bases; junction bases outside the gene matches: 5. This CDR3 has 11 amino acids. CDR3 in amino acids: CSVDPGGKLFF. Here the CDR3 DNA reads TGCAGCGTCGACCCAGGGGGAAAACTGTTTTTT.

V and J are TRBV28 and TRBJ2-3; 8 nucleotides align to TRBD1. This CDR3 is 17 amino acids long. The ends lost 5 bases at V and 1 base at J; junction bases unmatched: 11. Germline V gene lookup returns CDR1 MDHEN and CDR2 SYDVKM. The CDR3 protein is CASSRRGLLSGTDTQYF. The CDR3 DNA reads TGTGCCAGCAGTCGCAGGGGGCTATTGTCCGGCACAGATACGCAGTATTTT.

V and J are TRBV5-5 and TRBJ2-1, with 10 bases aligning to TRBD2. The CDR3 runs 17 residues. J lost 4 bases, V lost 3 bases, and 10 bases had no gene match. The germline CDR1 and CDR2 sequences are SGHKS and YYEKEE (reference sequence). The CDR3 here is CASSSSLAGGSYNEQFF. Here the CDR3 DNA reads TGTGCCAGCAGCTCCTCTTTAGCGGGGGGAAGTTACAATGAGCAGTTCTTC. Variable domain in full (rest from reference TRBV5-5 and TRBJ2-1): DAGVTQSPTHLIKTRGQQVTLRCSPISGHKSVSWYQQVLGQGPQFIFQYYEKEERGRGNFPDRFSARQFPNYSSELNVNALLLGDSALYLCASSSSLAGGSYNEQFFGPGTRLTVL.

This rearrangement joins TRBV2 to TRBJ2-2, with a tentative D call TRBD1 (6 bases). The V end lost 5 bases, the J end lost 6 bases, and 16 bases lay between the germline ends. Germline lookup yields CDR1 SNHLY and CDR2 FYNNEI. The CDR3 sequence is 15 residues long. The CDR3 region is CASSLKQGSAGELFF. DNA for the CDR3: TGTGCCAGCAGTCTAAAGCAGGGGTCCGCCGGGGAGCTGTTTTTT.